Below, 3 T cell receptor beta chains from the same sample are listed, as sequenced in a study of cytomegalovirus exposure and HLA in healthy donors. PCR amplification relied on 60 Vbeta primers (plus 13 Jbeta primers). The table came from immunoSEQ multiplex PCR; TCRdb's copy has only in-frame clones and leaves some out. The sample records under 150,000 clones, around 80% being singletons. Sequenced sample: PBMCs. The receptor source for this set is a young man in good health and CMV-seronegative.

The chain employs TRBV7-2 and TRBJ1-2, with D maybe TRBD1 (5 bases). This CDR3 region has 16 residues. V was pared by 5 bases and J by 10 bases, with 26 bases between. Germline assignment: CDR1 SGHTA and CDR2 FQGNSA. CDR3 DNA: TGTGCCAGCAGCCCCCCCGCGGGGCCCCAATTCCCGGACTACACCTTC. Its translation is CASSPPAGPQFPDYTF.

The chain uses TRBV9 and TRBJ2-1; TRBD1 is a possible D gene (6 bases). The V and J ends lost 0 bases and 2 bases respectively, with 12 bases between them. CDR1 is SGDLS, CDR2 YYNGEE, per germline. The CDR3 sequence is 16 residues long. The CDR3 spells CASSVESQGPYNEQFF. The CDR3 nucleotides are TGTGCCAGCAGCGTAGAGAGTCAGGGGCCCTACAATGAGCAGTTCTTC.

The chain links TRBV6-5 to TRBJ2-2; D is possibly TRBD2 (6 bases). This CDR3 has 16 residues. Per the germline V gene, CDR1 is MNHEY and CDR2 is SVGAGI. The germline V and J ends were trimmed by 3 bases and 4 bases, with 15 bases remaining between them. DNA for the CDR3: TGTGCCAGCAGTTATCGTGGGCAGGGAGGCACCGGGGAGCTGTTTTTT. Encoded protein: CASSYRGQGGTGELFF.